The 22 T cell receptor beta chains presented below share a single source sample, sequenced in a study of blood T cell repertoires in COVID-19. Method: immunoSEQ multiplex PCR; TCRdb's copy keeps in-frame clones and lacks some. The profile covers under 350,000 clones, with approximately 86% appearing a single time and approximately 4.6% taken by the ten largest. Input material: PBMCs or T cells enriched from blood (not recorded which). These receptors all come from a woman in her forties with acute COVID-19.

As DNA, the CDR3 is TGTGCCAGTAGTATCCCCGCGGGTGGGAACATTCAGTACTTC. Its translation: CASSIPAGGNIQYF. This chain joins TRBV19 and TRBJ2-4, with TRBD2 as a possible D gene (5 bases). Trimming removed 3 bases from V and 7 bases from J, with 13 bases in between. The CDR3 totals 14 residues. CDR1 LNHDA and CDR2 SQIVND come from the germline V gene (reference sequence).

This sequence joins TRBV3-1 (or the pseudogene TRBV3-2) and TRBJ1-1; 8 bases agree with TRBD1. The CDR3 sequence is 14 residues long. Germline V gene data show CDR1 as LGHDT and CDR2 as YNNKEL (reference sequence). V gave up 4 bases and J gave up 5 bases; unmatched junction bases: 6. Here the CDR3 DNA reads TGTGCCAGCAGCCCCACAGGGGGTGTTACTGAAGCTTTCTTT. This gives the protein CASSPTGGVTEAFF.

The V call is TRBV20-1, the J call TRBJ2-3; 11 nucleotides align to TRBD2. The CDR3 consists of 15 residues. Germline-derived CDR1 and CDR2 are DFQATT and SNEGSKA (reference sequence). V shed 3 bases, J shed 2 bases, and the junction held 4 bases outside the gene matches. The CDR3 DNA sequence: TGCAGTGCTAGTCTGACTAGCGGGAACACAGATACGCAGTATTTT. Residues: CSASLTSGNTDTQYF.

To note about this clone: Other DNA sequences in this sample translate to the same CDR3. This chain joins TRBV20-1 and TRBJ1-5, with D unclear. Germline V gives CDR1 DFQATT, CDR2 SNEGSKA (reference sequence). This CDR3 contains 13 residues. The V gene lost 3 bases and the J gene lost 3 bases, with 9 bases spanning the gap. In DNA, the CDR3 is TGCAGTGCTAGTAGCGGAGCCAATCAGCCCCAGCATTTT. This codes for CSASSGANQPQHF.

The chain recombines TRBV24-1 with TRBJ2-3, with 9 positions matching TRBD1. The CDR3 length is 16 residues. The germline V gene encodes CDR1 KGHDR and CDR2 SFDVKD. The trim removed 3 bases at V and 0 bases at J, leaving 3 bases unmatched. CDR3 sequence: CATSDTGTGSTDTQYF. The CDR3 nucleotides read TGTGCCACCAGTGATACCGGGACAGGGAGCACAGATACGCAGTATTTT.

This chain links TRBV3-1 (or the pseudogene TRBV3-2) with TRBJ2-2, with a tentative D call TRBD2 (5 bases). The germline gives CDR1 LGHDT, CDR2 YNNKEL (reference sequence). V dropped 2 bases and J dropped 5 bases, with 6 bases sitting between them. CDR3 length: 13 amino acids. The CDR3 DNA reads as TGTGCCAGCAGCCAACCGGGAACCGGGGAGCTGTTTTTT. It yields the protein CASSQPGTGELFF.

This clone was seen only a few times. The chain uses TRBV7-9 and TRBJ1-2, with TRBD1 identical over 8 bases. V gave up 5 bases and J gave up 5 bases; unmatched junction bases: 7. The germline V gene encodes CDR1 SEHNR and CDR2 FQNEAQ (reference sequence). The CDR3 has 14 residues. The chain's CDR3 is CASSPGTGIYGYTF. Written as DNA, the CDR3 is TGTGCCAGCAGCCCCGGGACAGGAATTTATGGCTACACCTTC.

This chain connects TRBV28 to TRBJ1-4, with a possible D match to TRBD1 (5 bases). This CDR3 has 15 amino acids. Looked up from germline, CDR1 is MDHEN and CDR2 is SYDVKM. The V end was cut by 3 bases, the J end by 8 bases, with 16 bases between. The DNA of the CDR3 is TGTGCCAGCAGTTTGGTGGGGACCAGCGGGGAAAAACTGTTTTTT. Its protein is CASSLVGTSGEKLFF.

The chain links TRBV6-5 to TRBJ2-5; possibly TRBD1 for D (6 bases). The CDR3 is made up of 14 amino acids. The ends were cut back, 9 bases at V and 0 bases at J, with 14 bases in the middle. Germline V gene lookup returns CDR1 MNHEY and CDR2 SVGAGI. CDR3 residues: CASKTGNYQETQYF. CDR3 nucleotide sequence: TGTGCCAGTAAAACAGGGAACTACCAAGAGACCCAGTACTTC.

This chain uses TRBV27 with TRBJ2-1; D is possibly TRBD2 (5 bases). Germline assignment: CDR1 MNHEY and CDR2 SMNVEV (reference sequence). V was shortened by 4 bases and J by 8 bases, with 12 bases between the two germline ends. The CDR3 is 13 amino acids. The CDR3 sequence: CASSYRPGYEQFF. CDR3 nucleotides: TGTGCCAGCAGTTATAGACCGGGATATGAGCAGTTCTTC.

The V gene is TRBV4-3, the J gene TRBJ1-6; possibly TRBD1 for D (6 bases). Trimming stripped 0 bases from V and 9 bases from J, with 18 bases between. The germline V gene encodes CDR1 LGHNA and CDR2 YSLEER. The CDR3 covers 17 residues. In nucleotides, the CDR3 is TGCGCCAGCAGCCAAGATTTTCCGCACAGGGTGAGTTCACCCCTCCACTTT. Its protein product is CASSQDFPHRVSSPLHF.

The V gene is TRBV27, the J gene TRBJ2-3; 9 nucleotides line up with TRBD1. Trimming at V came to 7 bases and at J to 1 base, leaving 12 bases not matched to a gene. This CDR3 is 17 amino acids long. The germline CDR1 and CDR2 sequences are MNHEY and SMNVEV (reference sequence). The CDR3 DNA is TGTGCCAGCACCCTCGGGACAGGGCATGTGGGCACAGATACGCAGTATTTT. Protein sequence: CASTLGTGHVGTDTQYF.

The chain recombines TRBV3-1 (or the pseudogene TRBV3-2) with TRBJ2-3; D may be TRBD1 (6 bases). V lost 4 bases to trimming and J lost 0 bases, with 14 bases between them. The germline CDR1 and CDR2 sequences are LGHDT and YNNKEL (reference sequence). The CDR3 consists of 16 residues. This CDR3 is CASSPIGTSSTDTQYF. Written as DNA, the CDR3 is TGTGCCAGCAGCCCGATTGGGACATCTAGCACAGATACGCAGTATTTT.

The chain joins TRBV28 to TRBJ1-1; 7 bases match TRBD1. The CDR3 contains 17 residues. Germline CDR1 and CDR2: MDHEN and SYDVKM. V lost 6 bases to trimming and J lost 5 bases; unmatched junction nucleotides: 18. The chain's CDR3 is CASSRTRGLGFVTEAFF. In DNA form, the CDR3 reads TGTGCCAGCAGCCGAACGAGGGGGCTCGGTTTCGTGACTGAAGCTTTCTTT. The variable domain in full, completed from reference TRBV28 and TRBJ1-1, reads DVKVTQSSRYLVKRTGEKVFLECVQDMDHENMFWYRQDPGLGLRLIYFSYDVKMKEKGDIPEGYSVSREKKERFSLILESASTNQTSMYLCASSRTRGLGFVTEAFFGQGTRLTVV.

The V gene is TRBV7-9, the J gene TRBJ1-1; D possibly corresponds to TRBD1 (6 bases). In germline, CDR1 is SEHNR, CDR2 FQNEAQ (reference sequence). The V gene lost 1 base and the J gene lost 7 bases, with 16 bases spanning the gap. The CDR3 is 15 residues long. The CDR3 is CASSLGPGVMGEAFF. The CDR3 DNA reads as TGTGCCAGCAGCTTAGGCCCAGGGGTCATGGGTGAAGCTTTCTTT.

J is TRBJ1-2 and V is TRBV20-1, with D perhaps TRBD1 (5 bases). The CDR3 runs to 12 residues. V dropped 3 bases and J dropped 4 bases, with 9 bases sitting between them. Germline V CDR1 and CDR2: DFQATT, SNEGSKA (reference sequence). Here the CDR3 reads CSASTGPYGYTF. The DNA of the CDR3 is TGCAGTGCTAGTACAGGTCCCTATGGCTACACCTTC.

J is TRBJ1-5 and V is TRBV11-2; tentative D call: TRBD1 (5 bases). The V end was cut by 0 bases, the J end by 6 bases, with 12 bases between. Germline V gene data show CDR1 as SGHAT and CDR2 as FQNNGV. The CDR3 length is 15 residues. The CDR3 protein is CASSLDYQGTQPQHF. The CDR3, as DNA: TGTGCCAGCAGCTTAGACTATCAGGGTACTCAGCCCCAGCATTTT. Looking up the rest from reference TRBV11-2 and TRBJ1-5 gives the full variable domain: EAGVAQSPRYKIIEKRQSVAFWCNPISGHATLYWYQQILGQGPKLLIQFQNNGVVDDSQLPKDRFSAERLKGVDSTLKIQPAKLEDSAVYLCASSLDYQGTQPQHFGDGTRLSIL.

The V and J genes are TRBV25-1 and TRBJ2-7; D remains ambiguous. There are 11 residues in the CDR3. The V and J ends lost 3 bases and 8 bases respectively, with 8 bases between them. The germline CDR1 and CDR2 sequences are MGHDK and SYGVNS. CDR3 region: CASSDTVKQYF. CDR3 nucleotide sequence: TGTGCCAGCAGTGATACGGTAAAGCAGTACTTC.

The chain employs TRBV18 and TRBJ2-1; no reliable D call. V was cut by 2 bases and J by 4 bases, with 6 bases left in between. Germline loops: CDR1 KGHSH, CDR2 LQKENI. The CDR3 runs to 13 residues. The CDR3, as DNA: TGTGCCAGCTCACCAAGCTTGTACAATGAGCAGTTCTTC. This gives the protein CASSPSLYNEQFF.

A single count supports this clone. The chain links TRBV19 to TRBJ1-4, with a weak D call TRBD1 (5 bases). CDR1 and CDR2 (germline): LNHDA, SQIVND (reference sequence). V lost 4 bases to trimming and J lost 8 bases, with 17 bases between them. This CDR3 comprises 15 residues. For the CDR3, the DNA is TGTGCCAGTAGTACTTCGGGGGATGGCCGGGAAAAACTGTTTTTT. It encodes CASSTSGDGREKLFF.

This sequence joins TRBV5-4 and TRBJ1-1; D is unclear. V was trimmed by 4 bases and J by 0 bases, leaving 10 bases between them. Germline V gives CDR1 SGHNT, CDR2 YYREEE (reference sequence). The CDR3 is made up of 14 amino acids. The CDR3 spells CASSLTSLNTEAFF. The CDR3, as DNA: TGTGCCAGCAGCCTGACTTCGTTGAACACTGAAGCTTTCTTT.

This clone was detected a few times. The chain is built from TRBV5-1 and TRBJ1-3; D not certain. The V gene's germline CDR1 is SGHRS and CDR2 YFSETQ. The CDR3 is 16 residues long. The V gene lost 0 bases and the J gene lost 0 bases, with 10 bases spanning the gap. The chain's CDR3 is CASSLAGSGSGNTIYF. As DNA, the CDR3 is TGCGCCAGCAGCTTGGCGGGGAGCGGCTCTGGAAACACCATATATTTT.